These T cell receptor beta chains were read from a single sample in a study of beta chain features in type 1 diabetes. The method was immunoSEQ multiplex PCR; TCRdb's version includes in-frame clones alone and lacks a portion of them. The sample holds 810,000 or so clones, 17% seen once. Sample: naive CD4+ T cells from blood. The origin of the receptors is a young woman in good health. Both conserved end residues are part of each CDR3. The D gene is left open where the match is weak. Clone size appears in some rows only: once, few, many, or a class for an expanded clone.

j_call | clone_size | v_call | d_call | cdr3_aa | cdr3_nt
TRBJ2-2 | few | TRBV7-3 | . | CASSLFSAPGELFF | TGTGCCAGCAGCTTATTCAGCGCCCCCGGGGAGCTGTTTTTT
TRBJ2-3 | . | TRBV7-2 | . | CASSLALRNTQYF | TGTGCCAGCAGCTTAGCTCTCCGAAATACGCAGTATTTT
TRBJ2-1 | few | TRBV6-6 | . | CASSAYNEQFF | TGTGCCAGCAGTGCTTACAATGAGCAGTTCTTC
TRBJ2-7 | . | TRBV21-1 | . | CASSNWGTSGSYEQYF | TGTGCCAGCAGCAACTGGGGGACTAGCGGGAGTTACGAGCAGTACTTC
TRBJ2-1 | . | TRBV11-3 | . | CASSLSTDEQFF | TGTGCCAGCAGCTTATCGACAGATGAGCAGTTCTTC
TRBJ1-1 | . | TRBV2 | TRBD1 | CASDRVVRDTEAFF | TGTGCCAGCGACAGGGTCGTCCGGGACACTGAAGCTTTCTTT
TRBJ2-1 | few | TRBV5-1 | . | CASSLRGAHLSYNEQFF | TGCGCCAGCAGCTTGCGGGGGGCCCACCTCTCCTACAATGAGCAGTTCTTC
TRBJ1-3 | few | TRBV6-6 | . | CASSQDFSGNTIYF | TGTGCCAGCTCGCAGGATTTCTCTGGAAACACCATATATTTT
TRBJ2-1 | . | TRBV11-1 | TRBD1 | CASSSRDRAVNEQFF | TGTGCCAGCAGCTCAAGGGACAGGGCGGTCAATGAGCAGTTCTTC
TRBJ2-3 | few | TRBV21-1 | . | CASSRLTGSSTDTQYF | TGTGCCAGCAGCAGACTGACTGGCTCTAGCACAGATACGCAGTATTTT
TRBJ2-3 | . | TRBV4-1 | TRBD2 | CASSQRLAGGTPDTQYF | TGCGCCAGCAGCCAACGCCTAGCGGGAGGGACCCCAGATACGCAGTATTTT
TRBJ1-2 | . | TRBV29-1 | . | CSVFEGNYGYTF | TGCAGCGTTTTTGAGGGTAACTATGGCTACACCTTC
TRBJ2-1 | . | TRBV15 | . | CATSRLGVKRSYNEQFF | TGTGCCACCAGCCGCCTGGGCGTAAAACGCTCCTACAATGAGCAGTTCTTC
TRBJ2-5 | few | TRBV20-1 | . | CSASDEETQYF | TGCAGTGCTAGCGACGAAGAGACCCAGTACTTC
TRBJ2-7 | . | TRBV28 | TRBD2 | CASSLLAAAYEQYF | TGTGCCAGCAGTTTGCTAGCGGCTGCCTACGAGCAGTACTTC
TRBJ2-1 | . | TRBV14 | . | CASSQDTVRGNEQFF | TGTGCCAGCAGCCAAGATACGGTCAGGGGTAATGAGCAGTTCTTC
TRBJ1-1 | . | TRBV27 | TRBD1 | CASRDDRGVTEAFF | TGTGCCAGCAGGGATGACAGGGGCGTAACTGAAGCTTTCTTT
TRBJ2-3 | few | TRBV2 | . | CASSVTDTQYF | TGTGCCAGCAGTGTCACAGATACGCAGTATTTT
TRBJ1-1 | few | TRBV7-9 | . | CASSLSLGRVTEAFF | TGTGCCAGCAGCTTATCCTTGGGACGAGTGACTGAAGCTTTCTTT
TRBJ2-5 | few | TRBV7-9 | TRBD1 | CASRETGGKEETQYF | TGTGCCAGCAGAGAAACAGGGGGCAAGGAAGAGACCCAGTACTTC
TRBJ1-1 | . | TRBV25-1 | . | CASSSTTGLNTEAFF | TGTGCCAGCAGTAGCACCACAGGGCTAAACACTGAAGCTTTCTTT
TRBJ1-4 | . | TRBV9 | TRBD1 | CASSVGHLTGGGTNEKLFF | TGTGCCAGCAGCGTAGGTCACCTTACAGGGGGTGGAACTAATGAAAAACTGTTTTTT
TRBJ2-1 | few | TRBV5-1 | TRBD2 | CASSLEVASGYNEQFF | TGCGCCAGCAGCTTGGAGGTGGCTAGCGGCTACAATGAGCAGTTCTTC
TRBJ1-5 | . | TRBV7-8 | . | CASSFNRDSNQPQHF | TGTGCCAGCAGCTTCAACCGGGACAGCAATCAGCCCCAGCATTTT
TRBJ2-7 | few | TRBV11-3 | TRBD2 | CASSKLAAGEQYF | TGTGCCAGCAGCAAACTAGCGGCCGGCGAGCAGTACTTC
TRBJ2-5 | few | TRBV11-2 | TRBD2 | CASSLAGLVRKQTQYF | TGTGCCAGCAGCTTAGCCGGACTAGTTCGTAAGCAGACCCAGTACTTC
TRBJ2-5 | once | TRBV19 | . | CASSRSPETQYF | TGTGCCTCCTCCCGGTCCCCGGAGACCCAGTACTTC
TRBJ2-3 | . | TRBV7-2 | . | CASSLSRGRTDTQYF | TGTGCCAGCAGCTTATCGAGAGGACGCACAGATACGCAGTATTTT
TRBJ2-1 | few | TRBV18 | TRBD1 | CASSSRTRQGNEQFF | TGTGCCAGCTCATCAAGGACAAGACAGGGCAATGAGCAGTTCTTC
TRBJ2-3 | few | TRBV29-1 | TRBD1 | CSGGQGITDTQYF | TGCAGCGGAGGACAGGGGATCACAGATACGCAGTATTTT
TRBJ1-2 | . | TRBV27 | . | CASSFGGGRESRYGYTF | TGTGCCAGCAGTTTCGGAGGCGGACGGGAATCGCGGTATGGCTACACCTTC
TRBJ2-1 | few | TRBV5-4 | TRBD1 | CASSFRTGSSYNEQFF | TGTGCCAGCAGCTTCCGGACAGGAAGCTCCTACAATGAGCAGTTCTTC
TRBJ1-2 | . | TRBV10-3 | TRBD1 | CAIQGANYGYTF | TGTGCCATCCAGGGGGCGAACTATGGCTACACCTTC
TRBJ2-5 | few | TRBV5-1 | . | CASSLAWGTQGQETQYF | TGCGCCAGCAGCTTGGCCTGGGGGACCCAGGGCCAAGAGACCCAGTACTTC
TRBJ1-2 | . | TRBV6-5 | TRBD1 | CASSYLQRDRGSGYTF | TGTGCCAGCAGTTACTTACAACGGGACAGGGGCTCTGGCTACACCTTC
TRBJ2-1 | . | TRBV7-3 | TRBD1 | CASSAGTGYYNEQFF | TGTGCCAGCAGCGCCGGGACAGGGTATTACAATGAGCAGTTCTTC
TRBJ2-3 | few | TRBV10-3 | . | CAISESTQGGPQYF | TGTGCCATCAGTGAGTCGACTCAGGGCGGCCCGCAGTATTTT
TRBJ2-5 | few | TRBV18 | . | CASKGEETQYF | TGTGCCTCAAAGGGGGAAGAGACCCAGTACTTC
TRBJ2-1 | . | TRBV28 | . | CASSLAGPISRLNEQFF | TGTGCCAGCAGTTTAGCTGGACCAATAAGCAGGCTCAATGAGCAGTTCTTC
TRBJ2-3 | . | TRBV19 | TRBD2 | CASRKTSGRTDTQYF | TGTGCCAGTCGGAAGACTAGCGGGAGAACAGATACGCAGTATTTT